This T cell receptor beta chain was found in a study of breast tumors, draining lymph nodes, adjacent tissues. Findings and caveats of the study: Most tumor T cells seemingly derive from lymph node, then expand in tumor. Tumor repertoires ranked between lymph nodes and nontumor tissue in diversity, with V and J gene preferences. Compared with basal-like, luminal-like tumors shared significantly more repertoire with nontumor tissue.

On this clonotype itself: What it binds is not known.

TCRdb recomputed calls from the multiplex PCR reads with MiXCR, one row per CDR3 protein. The table includes 60,000 to 65,000 distinct CDR3 sequences, approximately 54% detected once. V was trimmed by 7 bases and J by 7 bases, leaving 13 bases between them. The CDR3 length is 11 residues. CDR1 and CDR2 from the germline V gene are SQVTM and ANQGSEA. The J gene is TRBJ1-2, the V gene TRBV29-1; D not resolved. This TCR came from a female donor with breast cancer. Some clones in this sample may be carry-over from other donors' samples. Sample: breast tumor tissue. The CDR3 nucleotides are TGCAGCGCTGCGGTGGGTGGTGGCTACACCTTC. Its protein is CSAAVGGGYTF.